Here is one TCR beta chain with its context. A few counts support this clonotype. What this receptor recognizes is not known. Base qualities are not at hand, and no much larger clone is one base apart. The instrument given in TCRdb is Illumina NovaSeq 6000. TCRalpha and TCRbeta cDNA libraries were constructed by 5'RACE with constant-segment primers, with sample barcodes and unique molecular identifiers being introduced. RNA was extracted from every sample with Trizol reagent. Library amplification was performed in two PCR steps, and a second sample barcode and Illumina TruSeq adapters were introduced in the second step. Libraries were sequenced on an Illumina NovaSeq with 2 x 150 bp paired-end reads. The paper's processing steps were these. The reads were demultiplexed and collapsed into UMI-guided consensus sequences using migec v1.2.7. Using mixcr v2.1.11, UMI consensuses were aligned to TRA and TRB V and J templates and then assembled into clonotypes. Clonotypes were classified as expanded or contracted when called significant by both edgeR and NoisET, with noise models trained on biological replicates. edgeR calls used a false discovery rate-adjusted p below 0.01 and a log2 fold-change threshold of 1. PCA with hierarchical clustering of max-normalized trajectories of the 1000 most abundant clonotypes was used as exploratory dynamics analysis. Separately sequenced CD4+ and CD8+ repertoires were used to assign the CD4 or CD8 phenotype of responding clones. The raw public reads went through TCRdb reprocessing: fastp at Q25, MiXCR clone calling, in-frame beta chains kept. Identical CDR3 protein sequences are pooled into one entry, listed with their most common genes and DNA. TCRdb assigned the V and J calls; the authors' analysis was not used. For this sample the table gives 550,000 to 650,000 distinct CDR3 sequences, of which approximately 15% were detected only once. About 8.6% of the sample goes to the ten largest clones.

The sample comes from a study of T-cell memory formation after mild COVID-19 (dated by TCRdb to the early 2020s). Describing the broader study: Most TCR sequence clusters were specific to one of the two donors. Longitudinal TCRalpha and TCRbeta repertoire sequencing tracked T-cell clones expanding and contracting after mild COVID-19 in two donors. The cohort was made up of two young adult volunteers, one female and one male, who were previously healthy.

PBMCs were isolated by Ficoll-Paque density gradient centrifugation. General findings and caveats noted by the study authors: Contracting CD4+ clones appeared mostly in the CM and EM memory subsets, whereas CD8+ clones were enriched in EMRA. Balanced CD4/CD8 phenotypes were observed for clones contracting from day 15 to 85, whereas a bias towards CD4+ was observed for a second wave of clones expanding from day 15 to 37. The detection of some responding clones in pre-infection memory suggests that pre-existing cross-reactive memory T cells joined the SARS-CoV-2 response. Only a couple of mild cases were covered in the study, and larger cohorts including severe cases with pre-infection samples were considered necessary. The second-wave clones that peaked on day 37 were not confirmed to be SARS-CoV-2 specific.

Including the terminal cysteine and phenylalanine, the CDR3 comprises 13 residues. This entry keeps only the CDR3 DNA: 39 bases, framed from base 1. Trimming costs V 0 bases and J 6 bases, and their ends lie 8 bases apart. Sequences LNHDA (CDR1) and SQIVND (CDR2) are obtained from the germline V gene (reference sequence). The sequence is built from TRBV19 and TRBJ1-2, with the D gene uncertain. The TCR originated in an adult woman who had mild COVID-19 (a few samples of this study predate the infection). The sample titles of this study are shuffled in the database, so cell type and time point are left out; the donor was told from shared clones. The material sequenced was PBMCs or a T cell subset sorted from them (not recorded which). The CDR3 protein sequence reads: CASSIDRRDGYTF. The DNA sequence is as follows: TGTGCCAGTAGTATAGATCGGAGGGATGGCTACACCTTC.